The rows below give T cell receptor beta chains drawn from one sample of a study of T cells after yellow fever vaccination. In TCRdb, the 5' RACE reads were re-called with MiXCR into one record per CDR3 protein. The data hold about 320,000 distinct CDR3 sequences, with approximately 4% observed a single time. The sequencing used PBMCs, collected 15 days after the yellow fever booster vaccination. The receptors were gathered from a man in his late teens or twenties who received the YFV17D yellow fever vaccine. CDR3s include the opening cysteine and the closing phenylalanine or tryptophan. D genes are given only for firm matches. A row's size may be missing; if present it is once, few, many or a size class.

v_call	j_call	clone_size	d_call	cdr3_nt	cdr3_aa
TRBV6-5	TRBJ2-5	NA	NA	TGTGCCAGCAGTAACCGGTTCCAAGAGACCCAGTACTTC	CASSNRFQETQYF
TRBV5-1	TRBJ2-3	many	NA	TGCGCCAGCAGCTTGACAGGGCGGGAAGATACGCAGTATTTT	CASSLTGREDTQYF
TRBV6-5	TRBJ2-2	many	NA	TGTGCCAGCAGTTCACCGGGGGGCAGGAACACCGGGGAGCTGTTTTTT	CASSSPGGRNTGELFF
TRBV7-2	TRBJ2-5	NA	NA	TGTGCCAGCAGCCTATGGACCCAAGGGACCCAGTACTTC	CASSLWTQGTQYF
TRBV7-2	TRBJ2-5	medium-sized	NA	TGTGCCAGCAGCTTATGGGATACTGGCCCCCTAGAGACCCAGTACTTC	CASSLWDTGPLETQYF
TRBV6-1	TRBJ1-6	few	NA	TGTGCCAGCAGTGAAGCGCTGGCTCTCCTCCACTTT	CASSEALALLHF
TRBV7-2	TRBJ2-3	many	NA	TGTGCCAGCAGCTACCGGGAGTCCACAGATACGCAGTATTTT	CASSYRESTDTQYF
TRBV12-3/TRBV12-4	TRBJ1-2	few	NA	TGTGCCAGCACCGAAGGACGTTTAGCTAACTATGGCTACACCTTC	CASTEGRLANYGYTF
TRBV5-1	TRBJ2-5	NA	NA	TGCGCCAGCAGCCCACTACCGGCACCGGACGAGACCCAGTACTTC	CASSPLPAPDETQYF
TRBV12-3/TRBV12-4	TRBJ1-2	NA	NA	TGTGCCAGCAGTCTCCGGGACACCGGGGGCTACACCTTC	CASSLRDTGGYTF
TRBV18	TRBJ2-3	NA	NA	TGTGCCAGCTCACCCCTGGGAGGTGGCGGCACAGATACGCAGTATTTT	CASSPLGGGGTDTQYF
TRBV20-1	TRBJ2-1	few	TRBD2	TGCAGTGCTAGACACGGGGGGGCTACTTTCCACAATGAGCAGTTCTTC	CSARHGGATFHNEQFF
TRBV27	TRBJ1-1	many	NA	TGTGCCAGCAGTTCAATGGGTGGTTTCTCGTACACTGAAGCTTTCTTT	CASSSMGGFSYTEAFF